This is a list of T cell receptor beta chains from one sample in a study. One entry per CDR3 protein, called by TCRdb with MiXCR from the RT-PCR reads. The table shows about 700,000 distinct CDR3 sequences, with approximately 15% occurring only once. Sequencing was done on a sample of memory CD4+ T cells from blood. These receptors originate from a female donor in good health, serving as a healthy control. Both conserved end residues are part of each CDR3. Not all rows give a size; the values are once, few, many and, for expanded clones, a class.

clone_size j_call v_call cdr3_aa
few TRBJ1-3 TRBV29-1 CSGTGGGNTIYF
. TRBJ1-2 TRBV24-1 CATSDLSGEGGYTF
. TRBJ2-1 TRBV11-2 CASRDGGGSNEQFF
. TRBJ2-3 TRBV20-1 CSARSGLAGGPDTQYF
. TRBJ1-2 TRBV5-6 CASSSQTGIELENGYTF
few TRBJ2-2 TRBV5-1 CASSLEGTGQRNTGELFF
few TRBJ1-1 TRBV6-1 CASSERGEGEAFF
. TRBJ1-1 TRBV4-1 CASSQDSGRAGGHTEAFF
many TRBJ2-2 TRBV10-3 CAISGGGQTNTGELFF
. TRBJ2-3 TRBV20-1 CSAPHGVSTDTQYF
few TRBJ2-7 TRBV24-1 CATSDLGGSLYEQYF